This T cell receptor (beta chain) is from a study of glioma-infiltrating T cells after dendritic cell vaccination. The count of this clone is one. The primer mix had 60 V beta and 13 J beta primers. Profiling relied on immunoSEQ multiplex PCR, and the TCRdb table lists in-frame clones only, not all of them. This table holds around 96,000 clones, around three quarters found once. V lost 4 bases to trimming and J lost 0 bases, with 13 bases between them. The germline V gene encodes CDR1 MNHEY and CDR2 SMNVEV (reference sequence). The CDR3 length is 16 residues. The chain couples TRBV27 to TRBJ2-1; possible D gene TRBD1, 5 bases. The clonotype comes from a human donor with glioblastoma. The sequencing here drew on blood, taken before dendritic cell vaccination. The CDR3 bases are TGTGCCAGCAGTTCTCCAGGGCGGAGCTCCTACAATGAGCAGTTCTTC. This encodes CASSSPGRSSYNEQFF.